These 13 T cell receptor delta chains came from one sample sequenced in a study of gamma-delta chains in newborns, infants, children (dated by TCRdb to the late 2010s). The instrument was an Illumina MiSeq. TCRdb called clones from the public reads with CATT, and repeated DNA sequences were later combined into one row. The sample has about 5,400 delta-chain clones on record, around 18% of them singletons. The ten biggest clones cover approximately 5% of the sample. The source material was blood. These receptors all stem from a child who was a newborn, infant or young child, either healthy, febrile or measles-vaccinated (not recorded which).

This clone was seen a few times. The TCRdb protein, from a much larger clone, departs from this DNA's translation at residue 5, likely by read error; the protein shown derives from the DNA. The chain combines TRDV2 with TRDJ1; tentative D call: TRDD3 (5 bases). The germline V and J ends were trimmed by 2 bases and 4 bases, with 16 bases remaining between them. The CDR3 loop spans 15 amino acids. Germline CDR1 and CDR2: GEAIGNYY and EKD. The CDR3 sequence is CACDMVLERGDKLIF. In DNA, the CDR3 is TGTGCCTGTGACATGGTACTGGAGAGGGGCGATAAACTCATCTTT.

The table lists this clone with a few counts. V and J are TRDV2 and TRDJ3; 10 positions match TRDD3. V shed 2 bases, J shed 1 base, and the junction held 4 bases outside the gene matches. This CDR3 contains 18 residues. The germline V gene has CDR1 GEAIGNYY and CDR2 EKD. CDR3 region: CACDILGDESWDTRQMFF. The CDR3 region has the DNA TGTGCCTGTGACATACTGGGGGATGAGTCCTGGGACACCCGACAGATGTTTTTC.

In this sample, this clone turned up a few times. The gene calls are TRDV1 and TRDJ1; 12 bases fit TRDD3. V shed 2 bases and J 3 bases; nucleotides not matched to a gene: 10. CDR3 length: 18 residues. Germline CDR1 is TSWWSYY and CDR2 is QGS. The CDR3 region has the DNA TGTGCTCTTGGGGAAAGGCTAGTACTGGGGGATACTCCCGATAAACTCATCTTT. This gives the protein CALGERLVLGDTPDKLIF.

In this sample, this clone turned up a few times. V gene TRDV2 combines with J gene TRDJ1; 13 nucleotides align to TRDD3. Germline V gene sequence: CDR1 GEAIGNYY, CDR2 EKD. The V segment lost 1 base and the J segment 3 bases; nucleotides outside the gene matches: 19. The CDR3 length is 21 residues. The CDR3: CACDTVGTGGYGALSADKLIF. The CDR3 coding sequence is TGTGCCTGTGACACTGTCGGTACTGGGGGATACGGAGCCCTTTCGGCCGATAAACTCATCTTT.

This clone is labeled as medium-sized. This rearrangement joins TRDV2 to TRDJ3; 7 positions agree with TRDD3. The CDR3 consists of 18 residues. V lost 1 base to trimming and J lost 1 base; unmatched junction nucleotides: 6. CDR1 GEAIGNYY and CDR2 EKD come from the germline V gene. The DNA of the CDR3 is TGTGCCTGTGACACAATGGATACGGGGTCCTGGGACACCCGACAGATGTTTTTC. Translated, it gives CACDTMDTGSWDTRQMFF.

This clone was found a few times. At one of its ends the junction is not consistent with the germline gene, which may arise from a read error. The chain carries TRDV2 and TRDJ3, with D hard to call. Germline values: CDR1 GEAIGNYY, CDR2 EKD. The CDR3 contains 21 residues. The CDR3 sequence is CACDNALYGGSLSWYTRQMFF. The CDR3 nucleotides are TGTGCCTGTGACAACGCTCTTTATGGTGGATCCCTCTCCTGGTACACCCGACAGATGTTTTTC.

About this clone itself: A read error is possible here, since a much larger clone lies one base away. The V and J genes are TRDV2 and TRDJ3; 7 bases fit TRDD3. Matching the DNA to germline supplied the J gene, which TCRdb does not give. CDR3 length: 20 residues. Germline assignment: CDR1 GEAIGNYY and CDR2 EKD. The trim removed 0 bases at V and 0 bases at J, leaving 10 bases unmatched. DNA for the CDR3: TGTGCCTGTGACACCGGTGCCTGGGGGGTAAGCTCCTGGGACACCCGACAGATGTTTTTC. This codes for CACDTGAWGVSSWDTRQMFF.

This clone has only one observation. V gene TRDV1 combines with J gene TRDJ1; TRDD3 agrees at 12 bases. TCRdb supplies no J gene; here it was assigned by aligning the nucleotide sequence to germline. This CDR3 region has 19 residues. Germline V gene sequence: CDR1 TSWWSYY, CDR2 QGS. Losses at the gene ends were 4 bases for V and 4 bases for J; bases not matched to a gene: 16. The DNA of the CDR3 is TGTGCTCTTGGGGGCCCTCTTCCCGTTACTGGGGGATACTTCGATAAACTCATCTTT. It specifies CALGGPLPVTGGYFDKLIF.

As concerns this clone: Just one base apart from a much larger clone, this may be a read error. V and J are TRDV1 and TRDJ1; 9 bases fit TRDD3. J gave up 4 bases and V 5 bases, and 17 bases lay outside the gene matches. Germline V gene data show CDR1 as TSWWSYY and CDR2 as QGS. This CDR3 comprises 18 residues. CDR3 residues: CALGFRGIWGMRGDKLIF. CDR3 nucleotides: TGTGCTCTTGGGTTCCGTGGCATCTGGGGGATGCGGGGCGATAAACTCATCTTT.

In this sample, this clone turned up a few times. Germline and junction disagree at one end, which may indicate a read error. CDR3: CACVSVGDSTWDTRPMFF. In DNA, the CDR3 is TGTGCCTGTGTCTCCGTTGGGGATAGCACCTGGGACACCCGACCGATGTTTTTC. The chain recombines TRDV2 with TRDJ3; 7 bases align to TRDD3. The germline V gene has CDR1 GEAIGNYY and CDR2 EKD. The CDR3 extends over 18 amino acids.

This clone turned up a few times. The chain couples TRDV2 to TRDJ1; D is perhaps TRDD3 (6 bases). CDR1 and CDR2 (germline): GEAIGNYY, EKD. The ends were cut back, 3 bases at V and 1 base at J, with 23 bases in the middle. The CDR3 totals 18 residues. CDR3 residues: CACDAIRDKSGVTDKLIF. CDR3 sequence (DNA): TGTGCCTGTGACGCCATCAGGGATAAGTCGGGCGTCACCGATAAACTCATCTTT.

By share, this clone counts as medium-sized. The chain links TRDV1 to TRDJ1, with D perhaps matching TRDD3 (5 bases). The CDR3 is 15 amino acids. The V end was cut by 5 bases, the J end by 1 base, with 14 bases between. The germline V gene has CDR1 TSWWSYY and CDR2 QGS. This CDR3 is CALGPHGEFTDKLIF. In nucleotides, the CDR3 is TGTGCTCTTGGGCCCCATGGGGAATTCACCGATAAACTCATCTTT.

Comment on this clone: A junction boundary mismatches the germline segment, possibly from a read error. The V call is TRDV2, the J call TRDJ1; the D is unclear. CDR3 length: 14 amino acids. Germline V lookup: CDR1 GEAIGNYY, CDR2 EKD. DNA of the CDR3: TGTGCCCGTGACTCAGTACCGTACACCGATAAACTCATCTTT. Amino acid sequence: CARDSVPYTDKLIF.